The TCR beta chain described here comes from a study of radiotherapy plus CTLA-4 blockade in lung cancer. General study points: Peripheral blood showed expansion of tumor-derived TCR clones after radiotherapy and ipilimumab.

The ends were cut back, 8 bases at V and 1 base at J, with 8 bases in the middle. This CDR3 region has 12 residues. Germline lookup yields CDR1 SNHLY and CDR2 FYNNEI. Comments on this clone: Its antigen remains unknown.

Generated by immunoSEQ multiplex PCR, the TCRdb table keeps only in-frame clones and is missing some. The sample holds approximately 99,000 clones, 85% to 90% seen once. The receptor was derived from a human donor with non-small cell lung cancer that progressed on radiotherapy plus ipilimumab. This sample comprised peripheral blood, obtained from a patient treated with radiotherapy plus ipilimumab. The rearrangement uses TRBV2 and TRBJ1-1; possibly TRBD1 for D (5 bases). The CDR3 region is CASYRSNTEAFF. CDR3 bases: TGTGCCAGCTACAGGTCGAACACTGAAGCTTTCTTT.